This T cell receptor (beta chain) was captured in a study of T-cell memory formation after mild COVID-19. Across the study: Largely donor-specific TCR clusters were found. Regarding the study as a whole: A balance of CD4 and CD8 characterized clones contracting day 15 to 85, whereas later expanders leaned CD4+. Largely, contracting CD4+ clones fell within CM and EM, and contracting CD8+ clones within EMRA.

In the case of this clonotype: Its target is not known.

CDR3 size: 15 residues. Germline lookup yields CDR1 SGHRS and CDR2 YFSETQ. V was clipped by 1 base and J by 4 bases; unmatched bases: 6. A 5'RACE reaction primed in the constant segment made cDNA libraries of TCR alpha and TCR beta, and these carried sample barcodes and UMIs. TCRdb analysed the 5' RACE reads with MiXCR anew, one entry per CDR3 protein. This table holds about 350,000 distinct CDR3 sequences, approximately 13% found once. The chain combines TRBV5-1 with TRBJ2-3, with 7 bases identical to TRBD2. The sample comprised PBMCs or a T cell subset sorted from them (not recorded which). The sequence was obtained from a man younger than 35 who had mild COVID-19 (a few samples of this study predate the infection). Cell type and time point are not known. The CDR3 DNA follows: TGCGCCAGCAGCTTGCAAGGGGAGGGGTCAGATACGCAGTATTTT. Amino acid sequence: CASSLQGEGSDTQYF.